Following are 14 T cell receptor beta chains from one sample sequenced in a study of cytomegalovirus exposure and HLA in healthy donors. The PCR made use of 60 Vbeta and 13 Jbeta primers. Sequencing used immunoSEQ multiplex PCR; TCRdb keeps in-frame clones, though not all of them. Of under 300,000 clones in the sample, around four fifths were seen once. The source material was PBMCs. Receptors originate from a woman aged 40 to 50 in good health and CMV-seropositive.

V is TRBV5-1 and J is TRBJ2-3, with a possible D match to TRBD1 (6 bases). CDR1 and CDR2 from the germline V gene are SGHRS and YFSETQ. CDR3 length: 13 amino acids. V was trimmed by 7 bases and J by 0 bases, leaving 9 bases between them. The CDR3 region has the DNA TGCGCCAGCGGGGGCGGGAGCACAGATACGCAGTATTTT. This gives the protein CASGGGSTDTQYF.

V is TRBV27 and J is TRBJ2-3, with D hard to call. The germline V gene encodes CDR1 MNHEY and CDR2 SMNVEV (reference sequence). Trimming took off 0 bases at V and 5 bases at J, with 12 bases between the two ends. The CDR3 is 15 amino acids. DNA for the CDR3: TGTGCCAGCAGTTTATCGGCCGGGTTAGGAGATACGCAGTATTTT. It is translated as CASSLSAGLGDTQYF.

The chain is built from TRBV4-2 and TRBJ2-7; TRBD2 might be the D (6 bases). Between the trimmed V and J ends, which lost 1 base and 1 base, there was a span of 20 bases. CDR3 length: 18 amino acids. Germline V gene lookup returns CDR1 LGHNA and CDR2 YNFKEQ. CDR3 sequence (DNA): TGTGCCAGCAGCCAAGTGGGGGGTCCGGGATCATCTTCCTACGAGCAGTACTTC. This codes for CASSQVGGPGSSSYEQYF.

The chain recombines TRBV30 with TRBJ2-2, with no clear D. The CDR3 is 15 residues long. V lost 0 bases and J 3 bases, leaving 11 bases between the germline ends. The germline V gene encodes CDR1 GTSNPN and CDR2 SVGIG (reference sequence). Here the CDR3 DNA reads TGTGCCTGGAGTGTAGCCGGAGCCTACACCGGGGAGCTGTTTTTT. This gives the protein CAWSVAGAYTGELFF.

V and J are TRBV21-1 and TRBJ2-2; TRBD2 was called by the table and not checked on the DNA. TRBV21-1 is a recognized pseudogene. The length of the CDR3 is 17 residues. The CDR3 loop reads CASSKGYRLSNTGELFF. The CDR3 DNA reads as TGTGCCAGCAGCAAAGGTTACAGACTATCAAACACCGGGGAGCTGTTTTTT.

The chain carries TRBV9 and TRBJ2-1, with 8 bases fitting TRBD2. The length of the CDR3 is 13 residues. Germline loops: CDR1 SGDLS, CDR2 YYNGEE. After removal of 3 bases from V and 8 bases from J, the junction contained 4 bases not matched to a gene. CDR3 sequence reads: CASSGRLAYEQFF. The CDR3 DNA follows: TGTGCCAGCAGCGGAAGACTAGCGTATGAGCAGTTCTTC.

The CDR3 protein is CASSKGLTGGIQPQHF. CDR3 coding DNA: TGTGCCAGCAGCAAAGGACTGACAGGGGGCATTCAGCCCCAGCATTTT. The chain couples TRBV21-1 to TRBJ1-5; the table's TRBD1 call for D was not verified on the DNA. TRBV21-1 is a known pseudogene. The CDR3 is 16 amino acids.

The rearrangement links TRBV9 to TRBJ1-5; D not resolved. V was trimmed by 4 bases and J by 4 bases, leaving 9 bases between them. The CDR3 consists of 13 residues. The V gene's germline CDR1 is SGDLS and CDR2 YYNGEE. DNA of the CDR3: TGTGCCAGCAGCTTTGACGGGAATCAGCCCCAGCATTTT. It specifies CASSFDGNQPQHF.

CDR3 DNA sequence: TGTGCCAGCAGCCGACTTGGCGGCAGCACAGATACGCAGTATTTT. Encoded protein: CASSRLGGSTDTQYF. This rearrangement joins TRBV28 to TRBJ2-3; no reliable D call. V was cut by 6 bases and J by 0 bases, with 13 bases left in between. The CDR3 loop spans 15 amino acids. Germline assignment: CDR1 MDHEN and CDR2 SYDVKM.

This clone appeared a single time. V gene TRBV7-9 combines with J gene TRBJ1-6, with 10 bases identical to TRBD1. Germline loops: CDR1 SEHNR, CDR2 FQNEAQ (reference sequence). With 5 bases clipped from V and 9 bases from J, the junction kept 7 bases outside the gene matches. The CDR3 runs to 15 residues. CDR3 protein: CASSIGQGGGSPLHF. CDR3 DNA sequence: TGTGCCAGCAGCATCGGACAGGGGGGGGGTTCACCCCTCCACTTT.

The chain links TRBV6-5 to TRBJ2-1; 7 bases fit TRBD2. The CDR3 is 13 residues long. CDR1 MNHEY and CDR2 SVGAGI come from the germline V gene. J lost 10 bases, V lost 5 bases, and 8 bases had no gene match. The DNA of the CDR3 is TGTGCCAGCAGTGCCTCTAGGGAGGGGGAGCAGTTCTTC. Its protein product is CASSASREGEQFF.

The chain couples TRBV10-3 to TRBJ1-1, with a weak D call TRBD1 (5 bases). Trimming pared 10 bases from V and 8 bases from J, leaving 17 bases between. In germline, CDR1 is ENHRY, CDR2 SYGVKD. CDR3 length equals 12 residues. The CDR3 DNA reads TGTGCCACCAACAACAGGAGTATGGAAGCTTTCTTT. Its protein product is CATNNRSMEAFF.

This clone showed up just once. V gene TRBV29-1 combines with J gene TRBJ2-1, with D maybe TRBD2 (6 bases). The length of the CDR3 is 13 residues. Germline assignment: CDR1 SQVTM and CDR2 ANQGSEA. V was shortened by 3 bases and J by 2 bases, with 8 bases between the two germline ends. The CDR3 is CSVEGGAYNEQFF. The CDR3 nucleotides read TGCAGCGTTGAGGGCGGGGCCTACAATGAGCAGTTCTTC.

This chain connects TRBV27 to TRBJ2-7; D is perhaps TRBD2 (5 bases). The CDR3 extends over 12 amino acids. Germline V gives CDR1 MNHEY, CDR2 SMNVEV (reference sequence). V was clipped by 3 bases and J by 12 bases, with 15 bases between them. The CDR3: CASSFVTGWLYF. The CDR3 region has the DNA TGTGCCAGCAGTTTTGTGACGGGATGGTTGTACTTC.